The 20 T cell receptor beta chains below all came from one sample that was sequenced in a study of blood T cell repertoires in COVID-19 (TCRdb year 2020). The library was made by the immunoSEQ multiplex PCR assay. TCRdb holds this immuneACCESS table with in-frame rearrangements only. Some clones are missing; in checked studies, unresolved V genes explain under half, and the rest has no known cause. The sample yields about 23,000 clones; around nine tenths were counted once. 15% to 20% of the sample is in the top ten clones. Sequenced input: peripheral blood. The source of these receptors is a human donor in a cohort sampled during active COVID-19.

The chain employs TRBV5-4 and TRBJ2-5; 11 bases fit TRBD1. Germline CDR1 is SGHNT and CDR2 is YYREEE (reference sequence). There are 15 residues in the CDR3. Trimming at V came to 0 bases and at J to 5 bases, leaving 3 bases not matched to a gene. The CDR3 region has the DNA TGTGCCAGCAGCTTGGATCGGGACAGGGGGGAGACCCAGTACTTC. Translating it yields CASSLDRDRGETQYF.

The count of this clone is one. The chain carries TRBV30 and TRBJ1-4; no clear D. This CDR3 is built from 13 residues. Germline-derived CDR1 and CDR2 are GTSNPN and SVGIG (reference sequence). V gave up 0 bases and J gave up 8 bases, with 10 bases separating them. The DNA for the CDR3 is TGTGCCTGGAGTGTAGGACTGGCAGAAAAACTGTTTTTT. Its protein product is CAWSVGLAEKLFF.

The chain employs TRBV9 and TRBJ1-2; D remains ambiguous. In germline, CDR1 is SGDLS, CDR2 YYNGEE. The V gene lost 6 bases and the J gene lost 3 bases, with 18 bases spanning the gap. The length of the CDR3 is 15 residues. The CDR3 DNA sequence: TGTGCCAGCAACTTAAATAGCAACGCCCACTATGGCTACACCTTC. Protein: CASNLNSNAHYGYTF.

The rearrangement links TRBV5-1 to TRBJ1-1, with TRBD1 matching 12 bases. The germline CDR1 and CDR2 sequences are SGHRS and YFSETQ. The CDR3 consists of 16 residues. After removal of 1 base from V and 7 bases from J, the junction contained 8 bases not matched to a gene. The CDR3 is CASSLQGQGANFEAFF. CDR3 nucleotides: TGCGCCAGCAGCTTGCAGGGACAGGGGGCGAATTTTGAAGCTTTCTTT.

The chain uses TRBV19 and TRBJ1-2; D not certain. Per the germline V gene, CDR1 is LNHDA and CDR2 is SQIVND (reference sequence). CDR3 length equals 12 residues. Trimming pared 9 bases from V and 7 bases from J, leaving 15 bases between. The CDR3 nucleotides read TGTGCCAGCTACTTTCCGTTAGTTGGCTACACCTTC. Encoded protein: CASYFPLVGYTF. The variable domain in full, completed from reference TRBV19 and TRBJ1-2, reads DGGITQSPKYLFRKEGQNVTLSCEQNLNHDAMYWYRQDPGQGLRLIYYSQIVNDFQKGDIAEGYSVSREKKESFPLTVTSAQKNPTAFYLCASYFPLVGYTFGSGTRLTVV.

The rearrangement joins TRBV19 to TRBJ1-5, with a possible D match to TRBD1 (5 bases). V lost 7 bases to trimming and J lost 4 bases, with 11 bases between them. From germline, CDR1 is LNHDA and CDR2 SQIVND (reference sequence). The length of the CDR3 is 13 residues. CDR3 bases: TGTGCCAGTACCGGGGGGTGGAATCAGCCCCAGCATTTT. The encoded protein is CASTGGWNQPQHF.

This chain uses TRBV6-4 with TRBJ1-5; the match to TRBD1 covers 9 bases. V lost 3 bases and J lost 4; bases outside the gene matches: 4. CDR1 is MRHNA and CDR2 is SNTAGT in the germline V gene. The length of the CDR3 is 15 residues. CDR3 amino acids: CASSETGQGNQPQHF. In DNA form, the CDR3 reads TGTGCCAGCAGTGAAACGGGACAGGGAAATCAGCCCCAGCATTTT.

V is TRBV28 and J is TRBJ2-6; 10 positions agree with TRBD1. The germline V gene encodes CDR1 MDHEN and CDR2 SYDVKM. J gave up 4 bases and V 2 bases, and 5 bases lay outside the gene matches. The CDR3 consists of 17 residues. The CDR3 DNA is TGTGCCAGCAGTTTACTGGGACAGGGGATAGGGGCCAACGTCCTGACTTTC. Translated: CASSLLGQGIGANVLTF.

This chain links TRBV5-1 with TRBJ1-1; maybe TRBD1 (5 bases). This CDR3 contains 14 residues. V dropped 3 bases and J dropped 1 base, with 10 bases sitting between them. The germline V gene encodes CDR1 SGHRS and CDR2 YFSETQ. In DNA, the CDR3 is TGCGCCAGCAGCTCGGCCGGGGGGAACACTGAAGCTTTCTTT. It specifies CASSSAGGNTEAFF. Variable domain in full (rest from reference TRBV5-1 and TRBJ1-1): KAGVTQTPRYLIKTRGQQVTLSCSPISGHRSVSWYQQTPGQGLQFLFEYFSETQRNKGNFPGRFSGRQFSNSRSEMNVSTLELGDSALYLCASSSAGGNTEAFFGQGTRLTVV.

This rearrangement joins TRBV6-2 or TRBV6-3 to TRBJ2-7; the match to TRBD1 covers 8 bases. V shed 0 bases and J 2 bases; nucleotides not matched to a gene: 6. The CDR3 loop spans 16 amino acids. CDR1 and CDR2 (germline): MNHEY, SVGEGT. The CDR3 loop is CASSYSQGAVTYEQYF. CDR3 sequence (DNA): TGTGCCAGCAGTTACTCGCAGGGGGCAGTAACCTACGAGCAGTACTTC.

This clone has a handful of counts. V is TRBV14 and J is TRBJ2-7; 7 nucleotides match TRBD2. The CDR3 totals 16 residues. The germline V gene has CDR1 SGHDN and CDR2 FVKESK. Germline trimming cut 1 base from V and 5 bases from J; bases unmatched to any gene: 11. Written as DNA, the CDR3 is TGTGCCAGCAGCCAAGCGTGGGAGGGTGGCCGCCACGAGCAGTACTTC. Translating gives CASSQAWEGGRHEQYF.

The CDR3 spells CASSYSAGVGQPQHF. The DNA of the CDR3 is TGTGCCAGCAGTTACTCGGCAGGGGTGGGTCAGCCCCAGCATTTT. This chain links TRBV6-5 with TRBJ1-5; D might be TRBD1 (6 bases). CDR1 MNHEY and CDR2 SVGAGI come from the germline V gene. Between the trimmed V and J ends, which lost 0 bases and 6 bases, there was a span of 12 bases. This CDR3 region has 15 residues.

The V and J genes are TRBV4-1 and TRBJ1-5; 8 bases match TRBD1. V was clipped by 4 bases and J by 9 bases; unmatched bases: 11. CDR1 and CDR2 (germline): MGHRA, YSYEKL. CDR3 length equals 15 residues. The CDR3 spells CASSPGQGTRWPQHF. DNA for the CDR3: TGCGCCAGCAGCCCTGGACAGGGAACTAGGTGGCCCCAGCATTTT.

For the CDR3, the DNA is TGTGCCAGCTCACCGAGGGGACAGGGGGGAAATCAGCCCCAGCATTTT. Its translation is CASSPRGQGGNQPQHF. The chain recombines TRBV18 with TRBJ1-5; 11 bases are a match to TRBD1. Trimming at V came to 3 bases and at J to 4 bases, leaving 5 bases not matched to a gene. The germline CDR1 and CDR2 sequences are KGHSH and LQKENI. CDR3 length: 16 amino acids.

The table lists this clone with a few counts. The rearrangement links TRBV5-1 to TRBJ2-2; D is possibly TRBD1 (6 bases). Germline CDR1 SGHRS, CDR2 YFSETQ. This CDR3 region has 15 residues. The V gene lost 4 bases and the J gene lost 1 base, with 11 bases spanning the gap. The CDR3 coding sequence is TGCGCCAGCAGCCCCCGAGGGGGGAACACCGGGGAGCTGTTTTTT. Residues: CASSPRGGNTGELFF.

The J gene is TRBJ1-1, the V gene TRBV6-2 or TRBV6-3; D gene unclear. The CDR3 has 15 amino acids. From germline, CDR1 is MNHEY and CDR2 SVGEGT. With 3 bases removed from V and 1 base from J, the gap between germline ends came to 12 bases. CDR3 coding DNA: TGTGCCAGCAGTTATGGGCACGCCGGGAACACTGAAGCTTTCTTT. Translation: CASSYGHAGNTEAFF.

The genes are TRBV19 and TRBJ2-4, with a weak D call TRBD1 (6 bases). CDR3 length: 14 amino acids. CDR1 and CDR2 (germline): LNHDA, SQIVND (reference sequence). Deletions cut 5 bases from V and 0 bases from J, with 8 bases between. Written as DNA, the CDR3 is TGTGCCAGTAGTCAGGGGTTAGCCAAAAACATTCAGTACTTC. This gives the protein CASSQGLAKNIQYF.

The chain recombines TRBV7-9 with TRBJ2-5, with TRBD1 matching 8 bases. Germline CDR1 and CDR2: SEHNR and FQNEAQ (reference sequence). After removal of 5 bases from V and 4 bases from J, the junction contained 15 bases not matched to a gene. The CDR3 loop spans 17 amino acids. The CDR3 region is CASSPLTSQGVRETQYF. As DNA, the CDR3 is TGTGCCAGCAGCCCACTAACTTCACAGGGGGTACGAGAGACCCAGTACTTC.

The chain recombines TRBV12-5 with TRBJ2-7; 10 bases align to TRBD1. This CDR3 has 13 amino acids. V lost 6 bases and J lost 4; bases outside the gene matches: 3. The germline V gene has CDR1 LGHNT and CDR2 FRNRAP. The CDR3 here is CASGRDRGYEQYF. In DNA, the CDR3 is TGTGCTAGTGGCCGGGACAGGGGTTACGAGCAGTACTTC.

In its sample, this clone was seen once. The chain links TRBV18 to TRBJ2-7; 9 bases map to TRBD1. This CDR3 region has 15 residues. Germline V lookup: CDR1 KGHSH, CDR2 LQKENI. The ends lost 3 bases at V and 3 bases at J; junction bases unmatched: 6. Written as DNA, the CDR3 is TGTGCCAGCTCACCCCGGACAGGGGAGGTCTACGAGCAGTACTTC. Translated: CASSPRTGEVYEQYF.